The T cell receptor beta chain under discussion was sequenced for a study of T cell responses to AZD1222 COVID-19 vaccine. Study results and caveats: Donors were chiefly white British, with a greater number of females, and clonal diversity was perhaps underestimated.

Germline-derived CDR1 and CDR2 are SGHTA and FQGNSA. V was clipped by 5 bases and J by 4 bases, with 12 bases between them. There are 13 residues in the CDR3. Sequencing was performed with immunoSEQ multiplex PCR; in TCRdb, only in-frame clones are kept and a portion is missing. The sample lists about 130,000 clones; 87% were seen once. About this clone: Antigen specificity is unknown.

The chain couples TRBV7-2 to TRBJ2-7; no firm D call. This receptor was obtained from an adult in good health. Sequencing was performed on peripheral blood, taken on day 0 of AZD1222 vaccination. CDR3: CASSRSGTYEQYF. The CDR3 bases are TGTGCCAGCAGCCGATCAGGAACATACGAGCAGTACTTC.